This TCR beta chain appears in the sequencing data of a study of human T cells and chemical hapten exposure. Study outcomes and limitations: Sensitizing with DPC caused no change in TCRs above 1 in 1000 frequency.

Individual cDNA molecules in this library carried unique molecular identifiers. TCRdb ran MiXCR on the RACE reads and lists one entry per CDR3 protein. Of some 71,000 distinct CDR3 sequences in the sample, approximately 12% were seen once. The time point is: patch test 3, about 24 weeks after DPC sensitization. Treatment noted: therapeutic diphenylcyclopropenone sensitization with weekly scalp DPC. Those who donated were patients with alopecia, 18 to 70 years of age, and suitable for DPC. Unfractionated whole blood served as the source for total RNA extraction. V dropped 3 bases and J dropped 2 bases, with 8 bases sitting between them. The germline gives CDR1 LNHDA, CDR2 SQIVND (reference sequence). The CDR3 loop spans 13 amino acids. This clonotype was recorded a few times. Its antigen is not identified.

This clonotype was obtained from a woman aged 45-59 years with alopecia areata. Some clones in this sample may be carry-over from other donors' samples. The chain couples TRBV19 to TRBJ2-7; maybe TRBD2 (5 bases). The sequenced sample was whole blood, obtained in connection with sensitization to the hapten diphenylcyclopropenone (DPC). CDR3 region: CASSIDGAYEQYF. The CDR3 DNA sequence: TGTGCCAGTAGTATTGACGGGGCCTACGAGCAGTACTTC.